Listed below are T cell receptor beta chains from one sample, sequenced in a study of cytomegalovirus exposure and HLA in healthy donors. Here immunoSEQ multiplex PCR was the method, and the copy in TCRdb shows in-frame clones only, minus some. The top ten hold roughly 0.99% of the sample, which has about 150,000 clones, 79% seen once. The sequencing sample was made of PBMCs. These receptors were taken from a male donor in good health and CMV-seronegative. Both conserved end residues are part of each CDR3. A D gene is named only where the DNA matches it firmly. Rows give clone size only sometimes, using once, few, many, or a class for an expanded clone.

d_call,j_call,clone_size,v_call,cdr3_nt,cdr3_aa
NA,TRBJ1-1,NA,TRBV7-9,TGTTCCAGCAGCTTAACCGGGACAGAAGCTTTCTTT,CSSSLTGTEAFF
NA,TRBJ2-2,NA,TRBV4-1,TGCGCCAGCAGCCCACCCCGGGGGGAGCTGTTTTTT,CASSPPRGELFF
NA,TRBJ2-2,NA,TRBV7-8,TGTGCCAGCAGCTCCCATTCTAACCAGAACACCGGGGAGCTGTTTTTT,CASSSHSNQNTGELFF
TRBD2,TRBJ2-3,NA,TRBV9,TGTGCCAGCAGCGTGGCAGCGGGGGCCACAGATACGCAGTATTTT,CASSVAAGATDTQYF
NA,TRBJ1-1,NA,TRBV5-4,TGTGCCAGCAGCATGACAGCAATGAACACTGAAGCTTTCTTT,CASSMTAMNTEAFF
TRBD2,TRBJ2-2,NA,TRBV7-6,TGTGCCAGCAGCTCTGGGACTAGCGGGAACACCGGGGAGCTGTTTTTT,CASSSGTSGNTGELFF
NA,TRBJ2-6,NA,TRBV25-1,TGTGCCAGCAGCGAAGCGAACAGGGCTGGGGCCAACGTCCTGACTTTC,CASSEANRAGANVLTF
NA,TRBJ1-2,NA,TRBV11-2,TGTGCCAGCAGGCAGGGGTGGAACTATGGCTACACCTTC,CASRQGWNYGYTF
NA,TRBJ1-5,NA,TRBV19,TGTGCCAGTAGTTATCAGGGTCAGGGTCAGCCCCAGCATTTT,CASSYQGQGQPQHF
TRBD1,TRBJ2-2,NA,TRBV9,TGTGCCAGCAGCGTAGCGGACAGGGCTGGGAACACCGGGGAGCTGTTTTTT,CASSVADRAGNTGELFF
TRBD2,TRBJ2-7,NA,TRBV27,TGTGCCACCTCTAGCGGGGTGAACGAGCAGTACTTC,CATSSGVNEQYF
NA,TRBJ1-6,NA,TRBV19,TGTGCCAGTAGTATCTCAGGGTACTCCTATAATTCACCCCTCCACTTT,CASSISGYSYNSPLHF
NA,TRBJ2-4,NA,TRBV29-1,TGCAGCGTTGATCCGACGGGGATCGGAAACATTCAGTACTTC,CSVDPTGIGNIQYF
TRBD1,TRBJ2-1,once,TRBV29-1,TGCAGCGGCCGAACCGGGACAGGTCACAATGAGCAGTTCTTC,CSGRTGTGHNEQFF
TRBD1,TRBJ2-7,NA,TRBV5-1,TGCGCCAGCAGCTGGGGGACAGGGGGCTTCGAGCAGTACTTC,CASSWGTGGFEQYF
TRBD2,TRBJ2-5,NA,TRBV5-4,TGTGCCAGCAGCCCACGACTAGCGGGGTTTGAGACCCAGTACTTC,CASSPRLAGFETQYF
NA,TRBJ1-5,NA,TRBV15,TGTGCCACCGCGCGAGGGAGGGAAGGTCAGCCCCAGCATTTT,CATARGREGQPQHF
NA,TRBJ1-3,once,TRBV29-1,TGCAGCGTTGAGAGGGACACTGGAAACACCATATATTTT,CSVERDTGNTIYF
TRBD2,TRBJ2-3,NA,TRBV2,TGTGCCAGCAGTGGGAGAGGAGCTAGCGGGGGAAGCACAGATACGCAGTATTTT,CASSGRGASGGSTDTQYF
TRBD2,TRBJ2-2,NA,TRBV11-2,TGTGCCAGCAGTCCCACCGTAGCGGGGGGGGGAACCGGGGAGCTGTTTTTT,CASSPTVAGGGTGELFF
TRBD2,TRBJ2-1,NA,TRBV5-4,TGTGCCAGCAGCTTGGGTGCGGGGGGGGTCTCCTACAATGAGCAGTTCTTC,CASSLGAGGVSYNEQFF
NA,TRBJ1-2,NA,TRBV5-4,TGTGCCAGCAGCTTTTTTGGGGGGAATGGCTACACCTTC,CASSFFGGNGYTF
NA,TRBJ2-5,NA,TRBV30,TGTGCCTGGAGTCTCGGGGGGCGGGAGACCCAGTACTTC,CAWSLGGRETQYF
TRBD1,TRBJ1-5,once,TRBV23-1,TGCGCCAGCAGTCATCGGACAGGGGAGGATAGCAATCAGCCCCAGCATTTT,CASSHRTGEDSNQPQHF
NA,TRBJ1-6,once,TRBV6-5,TGTGCCAGCCGACCCCCGGGGGGGGAGAATTCACCCCTCCACTTT,CASRPPGGENSPLHF
NA,TRBJ1-6,NA,TRBV7-9,TGTGCCAGCAGCTTAGAGGAGGACCTTCATTCACCCCTCCACTTT,CASSLEEDLHSPLHF
TRBD2,TRBJ2-1,NA,TRBV5-6,TGTGCCAGCAGCCGTAGCGGGGGGGCCTACAATGAGCAGTTCTTC,CASSRSGGAYNEQFF
TRBD2,TRBJ2-1,NA,TRBV27,TGTGCCAGCAGTTACGGGACTAGAGGCTCCAATGAGCAGTTCTTC,CASSYGTRGSNEQFF
TRBD1,TRBJ1-2,NA,TRBV11-2,TGTGCCAGCAGCTTGGACAGGGCGATCTATGGCTACACCTTC,CASSLDRAIYGYTF
TRBD1,TRBJ1-5,NA,TRBV7-9,TGTGCCAGCAGCTTAGAGTACGGGACAGGGGTTCAGCCCCAGCATTTT,CASSLEYGTGVQPQHF
NA,TRBJ2-2,NA,TRBV29-1,TGCAGCGTTGAAGACCGGAGGGCCCGGGGCACCGGGGAGCTGTTTTTT,CSVEDRRARGTGELFF
NA,TRBJ2-6,NA,TRBV11-2,TGTGCCAGCAGTGTCCAACTCCCCGGGGCCAACGTCCTGACTTTC,CASSVQLPGANVLTF
NA,TRBJ1-4,NA,TRBV25-1,TGTGCCAGCAGTGCACCAGGGGATAATGAAAAACTGTTTTTT,CASSAPGDNEKLFF
NA,TRBJ2-1,NA,TRBV10-2,TGCGCCAGCAGTGAGGGGAGCTCCTACAATGAGCAGTTCTTC,CASSEGSSYNEQFF
TRBD1,TRBJ1-4,NA,TRBV9,TGTGCCAGCAGCGTAACAGGGGGGGATGAAAAACTGTTTTTT,CASSVTGGDEKLFF
TRBD1,TRBJ2-2,NA,TRBV19,TGTGCCACTACGGACAGGGGTAACACCGGGGAGCTGTTTTTT,CATTDRGNTGELFF
NA,TRBJ2-1,once,TRBV6-6,TGTGCCAGCGTAGAAGCTTACAATGAGCAGTTCTTC,CASVEAYNEQFF
NA,TRBJ1-6,NA,TRBV5-1,TGCGCCAGCAGCTTGGGCCAGTATAATTCACCCCTCCACTTT,CASSLGQYNSPLHF
NA,TRBJ1-2,NA,TRBV19,TGTGCCAGTAGTACCCAGGGCTCTGGCTACACCTTC,CASSTQGSGYTF
TRBD1,TRBJ1-2,NA,TRBV27,TGTGCCAGCACAAGCCCAGGGGGCAACTATGGCTACACCTTC,CASTSPGGNYGYTF
NA,TRBJ1-5,NA,TRBV7-8,TGTGCCAGCAGCTTAGCGATATCAGATCAGCCCCAGCATTTT,CASSLAISDQPQHF
TRBD2,TRBJ2-1,NA,TRBV5-4,TGTGCCAGCAGTACCGGGACTAGCGGGGGGGCTACCTACAATGAGCAGTTCTTC,CASSTGTSGGATYNEQFF
NA,TRBJ1-5,NA,TRBV5-8,TGTGCCAGCAGCTTGCCCTATAGCAATCAGCCCCAGCATTTT,CASSLPYSNQPQHF
TRBD2,TRBJ2-1,NA,TRBV6-4,TGTGCCAGCAGTGAAGAAGTTCGGGGAGGGGAGCAGTTCTTC,CASSEEVRGGEQFF
TRBD1,TRBJ1-2,once,TRBV18,TGTGCCAGCTCACCCGGACAGGGTGGTAACTATGGCTACCCCTTC,CASSPGQGGNYGYPF
NA,TRBJ2-3,NA,TRBV6-1,TGTGCCAGCTGGAGACTCCACACAGATACGCAGTATTTT,CASWRLHTDTQYF
NA,TRBJ2-3,NA,TRBV5-1,TGCGCCAGCAGCCAACGACAGCCTCGCACAGATACGCAGTATTTT,CASSQRQPRTDTQYF
TRBD1,TRBJ1-3,NA,TRBV5-1,TGCGCCAGCAGCTTGGGGGACAGGGCCGCGGTTTCCTCCTTT,CASSLGDRAAVSSF